The rows below give T cell receptor beta chains drawn from one sample of a study of technical replicates of blood from a few donors. Sequencing used immunoSEQ multiplex PCR; TCRdb keeps in-frame clones, though not all of them. Of some 74,000 clones listed, around 95% are singletons. The sample taken for sequencing was T cells isolated from PBMCs. The receptor source for this set is a human donor in good health. The CDR3 runs from the conserved cysteine through the conserved F or W. D genes are given only for firm matches. The size of a clone is reported for some rows only, either as once, few or many, or as a class for expanded clones.

j_gene	v_gene	d_gene	abundance	len	CDR3aa	CDR3nt
TRBJ2-7	TRBV11-2	NA	once	14	CASSRLGRLDEQYF	TGTGCCAGCAGCCGTCTCGGCAGGTTGGACGAGCAGTACTTC
TRBJ2-7	TRBV7-8	TRBD1	NA	14	CASSLRQGLGEQYF	TGTGCCAGCAGCTTACGACAGGGGTTAGGGGAGCAGTACTTC
TRBJ1-2	TRBV4-1	NA	NA	14	CASSQEVGLEGYTF	TGCGCCAGCAGCCAAGAAGTGGGTCTGGAGGGCTACACCTTC
TRBJ2-3	TRBV5-6	NA	once	15	CASSLAGHSTDTQYF	TGTGCCAGCAGCTTGGCCGGACATAGCACAGATACGCAGTATTTT
TRBJ1-5	TRBV5-6	TRBD1	NA	18	CASSFNRNRGSHNQPQHF	TGTGCCAGCAGCTTCAACCGAAACAGGGGCTCCCACAATCAGCCCCAGCATTTT
TRBJ2-7	TRBV5-1	NA	NA	15	CASSLGGGLTYEQYF	TGCGCCAGCAGCTTGGGTGGCGGACTGACCTACGAGCAGTACTTC
TRBJ2-5	TRBV7-9	TRBD2	NA	12	CAIAGGGETQYF	TGTGCCATAGCGGGGGGGGGAGAGACCCAGTACTTC
TRBJ1-1	TRBV7-6	NA	NA	17	CASSLVRAGPMNTEAFF	TGTGCCAGCAGCTTAGTGAGAGCAGGGCCAATGAACACTGAAGCTTTCTTT
TRBJ1-2	TRBV7-9	NA	NA	11	CASSSDYGYTF	TGTGCCAGCAGCTCCGACTATGGCTACACCTTC
TRBJ2-1	TRBV28	NA	NA	15	CASITTRNDYNEQFF	TGTGCCAGCATTACTACTAGAAACGACTACAATGAGCAGTTCTTC
TRBJ2-7	TRBV5-1	NA	NA	14	CASSLEDSTYEQYF	TGCGCCAGCAGCTTGGAAGACAGTACCTACGAGCAGTACTTC
TRBJ1-6	TRBV30	TRBD1	NA	12	CAWSRGYSPLHF	TGTGCCTGGTCCAGGGGGTATTCACCCCTCCACTTT
TRBJ2-1	TRBV27	TRBD2	NA	13	CASSPGLAIEQFF	TGTGCCAGCAGTCCGGGACTAGCGATTGAGCAGTTCTTC
TRBJ1-5	TRBV7-9	TRBD1	NA	18	CASSLGSLRGALDQPQHF	TGTGCCAGCAGCTTAGGGTCGCTCAGGGGGGCTTTGGATCAGCCCCAGCATTTT
TRBJ2-7	TRBV28	TRBD1	NA	15	CASIRRAGGTGEQYF	TGTGCCAGCATCAGGAGGGCAGGGGGCACAGGCGAGCAGTACTTC
TRBJ2-3	TRBV5-8	NA	NA	16	CASSLAIALSTDTQYF	TGTGCCAGCAGCTTGGCAATAGCGCTTAGCACAGATACGCAGTATTTT
TRBJ2-1	TRBV7-6	TRBD2	NA	16	CASSLAWTSGNYRQFF	TGTGCCAGCAGCTTAGCGTGGACTAGCGGGAACTACCGGCAGTTCTTC
TRBJ1-3	TRBV5-6	TRBD1	NA	16	CASSAGQGDAGNTIYF	TGTGCCAGCAGCGCAGGACAGGGTGACGCTGGAAACACCATATATTTT
TRBJ2-5	TRBV7-9	NA	NA	14	CASSLADSKETQYF	TGTGCCAGCAGCTTAGCGGACTCAAAAGAGACCCAGTACTTC
TRBJ2-7	TRBV5-1	NA	NA	13	CASSYVGPYEQYF	TGCGCCAGCAGCTATGTGGGCCCCTACGAGCAGTACTTC
TRBJ2-5	TRBV9	TRBD2	NA	14	CASSPSGGSETQYF	TGTGCCAGCAGCCCATCGGGGGGGAGCGAGACCCAGTACTTC
TRBJ2-2	TRBV27	TRBD1	NA	14	CASSPRQGSGELFF	TGTGCCAGCAGCCCCCGACAGGGTTCCGGGGAGCTGTTTTTT
TRBJ2-3	TRBV13	NA	once	13	CASSSVSTDTQYF	TGTGCCAGCAGCTCAGTCAGCACAGATACGCAGTATTTT
TRBJ2-4	TRBV5-1	NA	NA	17	CASSLDGARLAKNIQYF	TGCGCCAGCAGCTTGGATGGGGCGCGACTAGCCAAAAACATTCAGTACTTC
TRBJ2-1	TRBV27	TRBD2	NA	15	CASNPSGGSYNEQFF	TGTGCCAGCAATCCTAGCGGGGGCTCCTACAATGAGCAGTTCTTC
TRBJ1-4	TRBV5-1	NA	NA	15	CASSLWAGDGEKLFF	TGCGCCAGCAGCTTGTGGGCAGGGGATGGGGAAAAACTGTTTTTT
TRBJ2-7	TRBV5-1	TRBD1	once	19	CASSFFRPSDRGRSYEQYF	TGCGCCAGCAGCTTTTTTAGGCCCTCCGACAGGGGACGGTCCTACGAGCAGTACTTC
TRBJ2-3	TRBV6-6	NA	NA	13	CASSLGPGDTQYF	TGTGCCAGCAGTCTGGGCCCGGGGGATACGCAGTATTTT
TRBJ2-7	TRBV6-6	TRBD2	NA	15	CASSYSAGAQDEQYF	TGTGCCAGCAGTTACTCTGCGGGAGCTCAAGACGAGCAGTACTTC
TRBJ1-6	TRBV19	NA	once	13	CASTVRYNSPLHF	TGTGCCAGTACCGTCCGTTATAATTCACCCCTCCACTTT
TRBJ1-4	TRBV5-1	TRBD1	NA	14	CASGPGTGHEKLFF	TGCGCCAGCGGGCCCGGGACAGGGCATGAAAAACTGTTTTTT
TRBJ2-7	TRBV28	NA	NA	12	CASSFRLDQQYF	TGTGCCAGCAGTTTCCGACTAGACCAGCAGTACTTC
TRBJ2-7	TRBV9	NA	once	15	CASSVDASVFYEQYF	TGTGCCAGCAGCGTAGATGCTAGCGTTTTCTACGAGCAGTACTTC
TRBJ1-1	TRBV2	NA	few	16	CASIGPLGGEYTEAFF	TGTGCCAGCATTGGCCCCTTAGGAGGGGAATACACTGAAGCTTTCTTT
TRBJ1-1	TRBV6-5	TRBD1	once	15	CASGGQGGQRTEAFF	TGTGCCAGCGGCGGGCAGGGGGGTCAACGCACTGAAGCTTTCTTT
TRBJ2-7	TRBV27	TRBD2	NA	14	CASSLGPGLYEQYF	TGTGCCAGCAGCCTTGGACCGGGACTATACGAGCAGTACTTC
TRBJ2-7	TRBV19	TRBD1	NA	16	CASSIGGTGPAYEQYF	TGTGCCAGTAGTATAGGCGGGACAGGGCCCGCCTACGAGCAGTACTTC
TRBJ2-3	TRBV9	NA	NA	16	CASSFTERGGTDTQYF	TGTGCCAGCAGCTTCACCGAACGCGGTGGGACAGATACGCAGTATTTT
TRBJ2-5	TRBV6-1	NA	NA	14	CASSNREVGETQYF	TGTGCCAGCAGTAACAGGGAAGTTGGGGAGACCCAGTACTTC
TRBJ2-6	TRBV4-1	NA	NA	14	CASSHGYGANVLTF	TGCGCCAGCAGCCACGGTTATGGGGCCAACGTCCTGACTTTC
TRBJ1-6	TRBV25-1	NA	NA	14	CASRAGSGNSPLHF	TGTGCCAGCCGGGCAGGGTCAGGGAATTCACCCCTCCACTTT
TRBJ2-6	TRBV5-5	TRBD1	once	18	CASSFPGQAFSGANVLTF	TGTGCCAGCAGCTTCCCGGGACAGGCTTTCTCTGGGGCCAACGTCCTGACTTTC
TRBJ2-5	TRBV5-1	TRBD1	NA	16	CASSVNRGSMVETQYF	TGCGCCAGCAGCGTCAACAGGGGGTCGATGGTTGAGACCCAGTACTTC
TRBJ2-2	TRBV5-4	TRBD1	NA	16	CASTVGPGGGSGELFF	TGTGCCAGCACCGTTGGGCCAGGGGGCGGGTCCGGGGAGCTGTTTTTT
TRBJ1-4	TRBV4-1	TRBD1	NA	16	CASSQVPGQINEKLFF	TGCGCCAGCAGCCAAGTCCCGGGACAGATTAATGAAAAACTGTTTTTT
TRBJ2-1	TRBV2	NA	NA	16	CAILRQTDRSGDEQFF	TGTGCCATTCTTCGTCAGACCGACAGGAGCGGCGATGAGCAGTTCTTC
TRBJ2-3	TRBV6-5	TRBD2	NA	16	CASSYSRLAGADTQYF	TGTGCCAGCAGTTACTCGAGGCTAGCGGGAGCAGATACGCAGTATTTT
TRBJ2-5	TRBV5-1	NA	NA	13	CASSPGAQETQYF	TGCGCCAGCAGCCCCGGAGCCCAAGAGACCCAGTACTTC
TRBJ1-1	TRBV11-3	NA	once	15	CASSLFGPGNTEAFF	TGTGCCAGCAGCTTATTCGGTCCAGGCAACACTGAAGCTTTCTTT
TRBJ2-3	TRBV7-7	TRBD1	NA	14	CASTQTQGADTQYF	TGTGCCAGCACCCAGACCCAGGGGGCAGATACGCAGTATTTT
TRBJ1-1	TRBV7-2	TRBD1	NA	13	CASSFGTDTEAFF	TGTGCCAGCAGCTTCGGGACAGACACTGAAGCTTTCTTT